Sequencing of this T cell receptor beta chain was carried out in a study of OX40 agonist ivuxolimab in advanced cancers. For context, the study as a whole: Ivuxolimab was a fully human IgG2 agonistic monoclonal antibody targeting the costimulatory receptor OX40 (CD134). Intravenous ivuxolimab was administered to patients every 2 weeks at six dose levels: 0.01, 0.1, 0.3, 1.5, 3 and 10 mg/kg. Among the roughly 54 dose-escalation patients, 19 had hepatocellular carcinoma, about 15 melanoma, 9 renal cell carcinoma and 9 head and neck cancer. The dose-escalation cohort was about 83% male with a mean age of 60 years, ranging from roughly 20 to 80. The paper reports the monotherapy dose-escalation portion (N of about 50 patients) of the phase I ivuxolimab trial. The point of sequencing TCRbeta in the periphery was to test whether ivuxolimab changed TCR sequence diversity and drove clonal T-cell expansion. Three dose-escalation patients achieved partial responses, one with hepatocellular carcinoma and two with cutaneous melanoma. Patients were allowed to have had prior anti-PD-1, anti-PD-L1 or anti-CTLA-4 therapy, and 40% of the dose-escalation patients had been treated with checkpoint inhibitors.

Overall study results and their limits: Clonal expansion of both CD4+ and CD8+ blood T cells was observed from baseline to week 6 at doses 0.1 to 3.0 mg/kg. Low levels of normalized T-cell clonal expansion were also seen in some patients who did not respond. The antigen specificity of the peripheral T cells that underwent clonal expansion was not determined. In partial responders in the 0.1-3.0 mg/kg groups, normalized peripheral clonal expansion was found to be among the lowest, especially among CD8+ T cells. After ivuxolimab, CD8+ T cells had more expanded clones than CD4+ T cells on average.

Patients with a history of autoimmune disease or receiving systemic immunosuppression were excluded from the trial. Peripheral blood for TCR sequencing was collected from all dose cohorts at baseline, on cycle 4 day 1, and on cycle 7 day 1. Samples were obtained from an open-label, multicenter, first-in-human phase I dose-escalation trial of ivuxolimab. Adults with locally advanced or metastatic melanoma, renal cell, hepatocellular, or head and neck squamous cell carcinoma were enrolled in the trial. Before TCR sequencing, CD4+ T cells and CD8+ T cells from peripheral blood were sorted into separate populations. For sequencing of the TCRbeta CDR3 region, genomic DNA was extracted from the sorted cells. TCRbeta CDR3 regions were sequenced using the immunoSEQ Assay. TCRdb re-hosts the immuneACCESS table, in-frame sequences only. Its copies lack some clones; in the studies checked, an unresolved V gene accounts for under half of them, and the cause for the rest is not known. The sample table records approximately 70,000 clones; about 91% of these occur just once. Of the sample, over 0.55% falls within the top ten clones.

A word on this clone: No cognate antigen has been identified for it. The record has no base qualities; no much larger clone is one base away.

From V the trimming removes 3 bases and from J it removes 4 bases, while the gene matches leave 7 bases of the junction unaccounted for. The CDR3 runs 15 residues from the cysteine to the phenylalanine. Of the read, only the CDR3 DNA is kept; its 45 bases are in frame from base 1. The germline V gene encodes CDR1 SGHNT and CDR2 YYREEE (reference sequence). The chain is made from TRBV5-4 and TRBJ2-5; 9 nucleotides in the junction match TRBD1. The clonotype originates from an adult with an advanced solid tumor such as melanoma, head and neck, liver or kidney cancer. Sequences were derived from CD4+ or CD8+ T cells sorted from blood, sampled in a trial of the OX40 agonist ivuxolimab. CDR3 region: CASSSPGQGRETQYF. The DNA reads TGTGCCAGCAGCTCACCGGGACAGGGAAGAGAGACCCAGTACTTC.